This TCR beta chain was sequenced during a study of vaccination and CD4 T cells after COVID-19. At the level of the study: There were two doses of either BNT162b2 or mRNA-1273 vaccine given to participants. Cells were stimulated with overlapping spike peptides from SARS-CoV-2, HCoV-NL63, HCoV-OC43 and HCoV-229E.

The treatment denotes: roughly ten-day PBMC culture with coronavirus spike peptide pools or control peptides (ViraFEST assay). Gathered ahead of the COVID-19 pandemic (2011-2018) were the CD4+ T cells of the unexposed donor. Cultured CD4+ T-cell DNA underwent Oncomine TCR Beta short-read sequencing. TCRdb ran MiXCR on the PCR reads and lists one entry per CDR3 protein. The repertoire consists of 7,100 or so distinct CDR3 sequences, with approximately 40% occurring once and the leading ten covering 30% to 35%. Whole-study results and caveats: Spike mono-reactive clones accounted for 304 of the 307 vaccine-specific clones found in convalescent patients.

CDR3 length: 15 amino acids. Per the germline V gene, CDR1 is LNHDA and CDR2 is SQIVND (reference sequence). Deletions cut 6 bases from V and 2 bases from J, with 14 bases between. About this clonotype: Its antigen is as yet unknown.

This TCR came from a human donor in good health. This chain joins TRBV19 and TRBJ1-3, with a possible D match to TRBD1 (6 bases). The sequenced sample was CD4+ T cells from blood, cultured in vitro. The DNA of the CDR3 is TGTGCCAGTAGCCGCAGGGGAACGGCTGGAAACACCATATATTTT. As protein: CASSRRGTAGNTIYF.